A single sample gave rise to the 19 T cell receptor beta chains below, sequenced in a study of blood T cell repertoires in COVID-19. The assay was immunoSEQ multiplex PCR, and TCRdb's table has in-frame clones only and misses some. The table has 150,000 to 200,000 clones, around 83% seen once. Sample: peripheral blood. The source is a woman between 70 and 85 years old with COVID-19, enrolled during active disease.

This sequence joins TRBV30 and TRBJ2-3; TRBD2 is a possible D gene (6 bases). Trimming stripped 2 bases from V and 1 base from J, with 10 bases between. Germline CDR1 is GTSNPN and CDR2 is SVGIG (reference sequence). This CDR3 spans 14 amino acids. The CDR3 DNA is TGTGCCTGGAGTCGGGGGAGAGGCACAGATACGCAGTATTTT. Protein product: CAWSRGRGTDTQYF.

The table lists this clone with a count of one. J is TRBJ2-7 and V is TRBV10-1; 8 nucleotides match TRBD1. Trimming at V came to 4 bases and at J to 6 bases, leaving 5 bases not matched to a gene. CDR1 is WNHNN, CDR2 SYGVQD, per germline (reference sequence). The CDR3 extends over 13 amino acids. The CDR3 coding sequence is TGCGCCAGCAGTGTCGGACAGGGCTCCGAGCAGTACTTC. Translation gives CASSVGQGSEQYF.

The V and J genes are TRBV7-2 and TRBJ2-7; TRBD2 matches 9 bases. The germline V gene encodes CDR1 SGHTA and CDR2 FQGNSA. The CDR3 contains 15 residues. V was pared by 3 bases and J by 3 bases, with 6 bases of the junction left unmatched. CDR3 amino acids: CASSFMLAGSYEQYF. The CDR3 coding sequence is TGTGCCAGCAGCTTTATGCTAGCGGGGAGCTACGAGCAGTACTTC. Full variable domain (rest looked up from reference TRBV7-2 and TRBJ2-7): GAGVSQSPSNKVTEKGKDVELRCDPISGHTALYWYRQSLGQGLEFLIYFQGNSAPDKSGLPSDRFSAERTGGSVSTLTIQRTQQEDSAVYLCASSFMLAGSYEQYFGPGTRLTVT.

This chain uses TRBV10-1 with TRBJ2-1; 9 nucleotides line up with TRBD2. V shed 2 bases and J 10 bases; nucleotides not matched to a gene: 3. CDR1 and CDR2 (germline): WNHNN, SYGVQD (reference sequence). CDR3 length: 13 residues. Here the CDR3 reads CASSEPGLAEQFF. The CDR3 nucleotides are TGCGCCAGCAGTGAGCCCGGACTAGCGGAGCAGTTCTTC.

This clone was seen a handful of times. The chain is built from TRBV3-1 (or the pseudogene TRBV3-2) and TRBJ1-2; unclear D gene. Germline lookup yields CDR1 LGHDT and CDR2 YNNKEL (reference sequence). Trimming shortened V by 4 bases and J by 3 bases, and 12 bases separated the two germline ends. The CDR3 is 14 residues long. CDR3 region: CASSPHGEHYGYTF. Here the CDR3 DNA reads TGTGCCAGCAGCCCCCATGGGGAGCACTATGGCTACACCTTC.

The chain is built from TRBV18 and TRBJ2-1; TRBD2 matches at 7 bases. The CDR3 length is 13 residues. Per the germline V gene, CDR1 is KGHSH and CDR2 is LQKENI. The J segment lost 7 bases and the V segment lost 3 bases, leaving 3 bases of the junction unmatched. CDR3 in DNA: TGTGCCAGCTCACCCCTGGGGGGGAATGAGCAGTTCTTC. This encodes CASSPLGGNEQFF.

The chain couples TRBV9 to TRBJ2-1; 13 nucleotides agree with TRBD2. The junction had 4 bases not matched to a gene; V was cut back by 4 bases and J by 6 bases. The CDR3 runs 15 residues. From germline, CDR1 is SGDLS and CDR2 YYNGEE. The CDR3 loop is CASSTRTSGSNEQFF. Here the CDR3 DNA reads TGTGCCAGCAGCACCCGGACTAGCGGGAGCAATGAGCAGTTCTTC.

The V and J genes are TRBV7-2 and TRBJ2-1; 9 bases line up with TRBD1. Germline CDR1 is SGHTA and CDR2 is FQGNSA. J gave up 6 bases and V 4 bases, and 4 bases lay outside the gene matches. This CDR3 contains 14 residues. CDR3 region: CASSWRTGANEQFF. CDR3 nucleotides: TGTGCCAGCAGCTGGAGGACAGGGGCCAATGAGCAGTTCTTC.

The chain employs TRBV10-1 and TRBJ2-1, with 9 bases that match TRBD2. Germline CDR1 WNHNN, CDR2 SYGVQD (reference sequence). V shed 0 bases, J shed 8 bases, and the junction held 8 bases outside the gene matches. This CDR3 is built from 16 residues. Here the CDR3 DNA reads TGCGCCAGCAGTGAGTCGGGTAGCGGGAGACTCGATGAGCAGTTCTTC. Translation: CASSESGSGRLDEQFF.

V usage is TRBV28 and J usage is TRBJ1-2, with 8 positions matching TRBD1. The J segment lost 7 bases and the V segment lost 6 bases, leaving 10 bases of the junction unmatched. CDR3 length equals 14 residues. Germline V lookup: CDR1 MDHEN, CDR2 SYDVKM. The CDR3 sequence is CASSFATGVFGYTF. The CDR3 nucleotides read TGTGCCAGCAGCTTCGCGACAGGGGTTTTTGGCTACACCTTC.

Concerning this clone itself: One end of the junction varies from germline; a read error may be responsible. V gene TRBV29-1 combines with J gene TRBJ2-4, with 8 nucleotides matching TRBD1. The germline gives CDR1 SQVTM, CDR2 ANQGSEA. The length of the CDR3 is 13 residues. In nucleotides, the CDR3 is TGCAGCGTGGAAGGGGGGACAGGCCGAGTTCAGTACTTC. Residues: CSVEGGTGRVQYF.

This clone was detected ten times or more. The chain links TRBV28 to TRBJ2-7; 10 bases are shared with TRBD1. Per the germline V gene, CDR1 is MDHEN and CDR2 is SYDVKM. CDR3 length equals 12 residues. The J segment lost 11 bases and the V segment lost 5 bases, leaving 6 bases of the junction unmatched. This CDR3 reads CASSRDRGSKYF. In DNA, the CDR3 is TGTGCCAGCAGTCGGGACAGGGGATCAAAGTACTTC.

The V gene is TRBV30, the J gene TRBJ1-1, with TRBD1 matching 7 bases. The length of the CDR3 is 13 residues. Germline-derived CDR1 and CDR2 are GTSNPN and SVGIG (reference sequence). The ends lost 4 bases at V and 4 bases at J; junction bases unmatched: 6. CDR3 sequence reads: CAWISQGVTEAFF. As DNA, the CDR3 is TGTGCCTGGATATCCCAGGGGGTCACTGAAGCTTTCTTT.

V usage is TRBV6-6 and J usage is TRBJ2-7; no clear D gene. There are 15 residues in the CDR3. Trimming removed 6 bases at V and 0 bases at J, with 15 bases between. CDR1 MNHNY and CDR2 SVGAGI come from the germline V gene (reference sequence). This chain's CDR3 is CASSFLSTLSYEQYF. CDR3 sequence (DNA): TGTGCCAGCAGCTTCCTCAGTACCCTCTCCTACGAGCAGTACTTC.

The chain has TRBV10-3 and TRBJ2-1; 9 positions agree with TRBD2. The CDR3 spans 16 residues. The germline CDR1 and CDR2 sequences are ENHRY and SYGVKD. Trimming cost V 6 bases and J 7 bases; bases outside gene matches: 13. The CDR3 region has the DNA TGTGCCATCAGCACCGGGGTAGCGGGAGTTCGGAATGAGCAGTTCTTC. It yields the protein CAISTGVAGVRNEQFF.

V is TRBV7-9 and J is TRBJ2-5; 8 bases match TRBD1. The CDR3 extends over 17 amino acids. Trimming at V came to 1 base and at J to 4 bases, leaving 11 bases not matched to a gene. Germline CDR1 reads SEHNR; CDR2 reads FQNEAQ (reference sequence). The DNA for the CDR3 is TGTGCCAGCAGCTTAGTGGTCCCGGGACAGGTTCGAGAGACCCAGTACTTC. This codes for CASSLVVPGQVRETQYF.

The chain combines TRBV5-4 with TRBJ1-1, with TRBD1 as a possible D gene (5 bases). V shed 4 bases and J shed 4 bases, with 17 bases lying between them. The CDR3 sequence is 15 residues long. Germline assignment: CDR1 SGHNT and CDR2 YYREEE (reference sequence). The chain's CDR3 is CASSPRQFIGTEAFF. The CDR3 bases are TGTGCCAGCAGCCCGAGACAGTTCATCGGCACTGAAGCTTTCTTT.

The chain couples TRBV6-6 to TRBJ2-3; D unresolved. Trimming removed 7 bases at V and 2 bases at J, with 13 bases between. The CDR3 contains 14 residues. Germline lookup yields CDR1 MNHNY and CDR2 SVGAGI (reference sequence). CDR3 sequence (DNA): TGTGCCAGCAATTGGCGGAGATACACAGATACGCAGTATTTT. This gives the protein CASNWRRYTDTQYF.

This clone was counted a single time. The chain is built from TRBV11-2 and TRBJ2-7; D may be TRBD1 (5 bases). V was pared by 3 bases and J by 3 bases, with 12 bases between. This CDR3 has 14 amino acids. CDR1 SGHAT and CDR2 FQNNGV come from the germline V gene. In DNA form, the CDR3 reads TGTGCCAGCAGCTTGGTCAGGGCGAGCTACGAGCAGTACTTC. Translated, it gives CASSLVRASYEQYF.